A selection of T cell receptor beta chains follows, all from one sample in a study of blood T cell repertoires in COVID-19. Data came from immunoSEQ multiplex PCR; TCRdb stores just in-frame clones and leaves some out. The sample holds roughly 320,000 clones, 90% seen once. What was sequenced was PBMCs or T cells enriched from blood (not recorded which). The receptors originated from a young woman who had been exposed to COVID-19. Both conserved end residues are part of each CDR3. The order of the fields is V gene, clone size, CDR3 protein. Size values are once, few and many counts, or a class for expanded clones, and some rows have none.

V: TRBV19
size: .
CDR3: CASSIPSSGQGIGQPQHF

V: TRBV3-1/TRBV3-2
size: .
CDR3: CASSQYRGGEQYF

V: TRBV6-4
size: once
CDR3: CASSELSEQYF

V: TRBV12-3/TRBV12-4
size: .
CDR3: CASSSGGDYEQYF

V: TRBV9
size: .
CDR3: CASSAITRDTQYF

V: TRBV6-4
size: .
CDR3: CASSDSGTGDTEAFF

V: TRBV4-2
size: .
CDR3: CASSQEVIVGEQYF

V: TRBV6-2/TRBV6-3
size: .
CDR3: CASSYQNEQYF

V: TRBV29-1
size: .
CDR3: CSVVETIGSPLHF

V: TRBV19
size: once
CDR3: CASSTLGTGTYGYTF

V: TRBV5-1
size: .
CDR3: CASSLHSGTGSTDTQYF

V: TRBV27
size: .
CDR3: CASISRGGEGGYTF

V: TRBV5-4
size: few
CDR3: CASSSGQSSYNEQFF

V: TRBV25-1
size: few
CDR3: CASSGTGGNQPQHF

V: TRBV27
size: .
CDR3: CASSLPGGEQYF

V: TRBV19
size: .
CDR3: CASSQGWGGGSGYTF

V: TRBV4-3
size: .
CDR3: CASSQTLTRGPNEKLFF

V: TRBV3-1/TRBV3-2
size: once
CDR3: CASSRPYSGGTQETQYF

V: TRBV12-5
size: .
CDR3: CASGMNSDTQYF

V: TRBV12-3/TRBV12-4
size: .
CDR3: CASSLGTQDTQYF

V: TRBV18
size: .
CDR3: CASSPQQGRLGNEQYF

V: TRBV20-1
size: once
CDR3: CSASLVRTGDSGYTF

V: TRBV6-1
size: .
CDR3: CASSERFPYEQYF

V: TRBV6-1
size: .
CDR3: CASSEEKGARLSGNTIYF

V: TRBV20-1
size: .
CDR3: CSASWLVEYEQYF

V: TRBV23-1
size: .
CDR3: CASSHTPGVSNYGYTF

V: TRBV6-5
size: .
CDR3: CASSYVGATYEQYF

V: TRBV27
size: .
CDR3: CASSSRDRGLYEQYF

V: TRBV24-1
size: .
CDR3: CATATGRRTGGDTQYF

V: TRBV27
size: .
CDR3: CASSVTGFAEAFF

V: TRBV4-1
size: few
CDR3: CASSQDPAATGELFF